Presented here are 10 T cell receptor beta chains from one specimen sequenced in a study of T cell repertoires in cytomegalovirus infection. Each CDR3 protein gets one entry after TCRdb re-called the reads with MiXCR. The table includes 900,000 to 950,000 distinct CDR3 sequences, less than 35% detected once. No cognate antigen is known for these TCRs. The input for sequencing was cultured CD8+ T cells from PBMCs, taken from culture after CMV antigen stimulation. These receptors all come from a human donor in good health (CMV status not recorded). Some clones in this sample may be carry-over from other donors' samples.

The J gene is TRBJ2-7, the V gene TRBV19; TRBD2 matches at 8 bases. With 5 bases clipped from V and 6 bases from J, the junction kept 9 bases outside the gene matches. CDR1 and CDR2 (germline): LNHDA, SQIVND (reference sequence). The CDR3 is 14 amino acids. CDR3 region: CASSLIGGASEQYF. DNA for the CDR3: TGTGCCAGTAGTCTGATCGGGGGGGCAAGCGAGCAGTACTTC.

This clonotype was seen only a few times. The V gene is TRBV11-2, the J gene TRBJ1-1; D uncertain. The V end lost 1 base, the J end lost 6 bases, and 9 bases lay between the germline ends. The length of the CDR3 is 13 residues. Germline-derived CDR1 and CDR2 are SGHAT and FQNNGV. CDR3 amino acids: CASSLVTEAEAFF. The CDR3 DNA is TGTGCCAGCAGCTTAGTAACGGAAGCTGAAGCTTTCTTT.

This chain uses TRBV12-5 with TRBJ1-6, with D perhaps TRBD1 (6 bases). Trimming stripped 7 bases from V and 11 bases from J, with 15 bases between. This CDR3 region has 13 residues. The germline CDR1 and CDR2 sequences are LGHNT and FRNRAP. CDR3 amino acids: CASAMSGTTPLHF. As DNA, the CDR3 is TGTGCTAGTGCCATGTCCGGGACAACACCCCTCCACTTT.

This clonotype was recorded at least ten times. The chain combines TRBV28 with TRBJ1-1, with D perhaps matching TRBD1 (5 bases). The CDR3 runs to 15 residues. V lost 7 bases and J 5 bases, leaving 20 bases between the germline ends. Per the germline V gene, CDR1 is MDHEN and CDR2 is SYDVKM. CDR3 coding DNA: TGTGCCAGCACTCCCCTGGGGGGTAGGGGAACTGAAGCTTTCTTT. Amino acid sequence: CASTPLGGRGTEAFF. Full variable domain (outside the CDR3, taken from reference TRBV28 and TRBJ1-1): DVKVTQSSRYLVKRTGEKVFLECVQDMDHENMFWYRQDPGLGLRLIYFSYDVKMKEKGDIPEGYSVSREKKERFSLILESASTNQTSMYLCASTPLGGRGTEAFFGQGTRLTVV.

This clonotype turned up a few times. The chain uses TRBV4-1 and TRBJ1-2; D unclear. The CDR3 runs to 15 residues. CDR1 is MGHRA and CDR2 is YSYEKL in the germline V gene. Trimming pared 1 base from V and 6 bases from J, leaving 15 bases between. CDR3 amino acids: CASSQAQYGFDGYTF. CDR3 sequence (DNA): TGCGCCAGCAGCCAAGCCCAATACGGGTTCGATGGCTACACCTTC.

There are many counts of this clonotype. The chain is built from TRBV7-2 and TRBJ2-5, with 11 nucleotides matching TRBD2. Per the germline V gene, CDR1 is SGHTA and CDR2 is FQGNSA. This CDR3 contains 17 residues. The junction had 11 bases not matched to a gene; V was cut back by 3 bases and J by 5 bases. The CDR3 region is CASSFSLSGGAVETQYF. The CDR3 region has the DNA TGTGCCAGCAGCTTTTCCCTTAGCGGGGGGGCTGTGGAGACCCAGTACTTC.

The chain uses TRBV7-3 and TRBJ2-7; 7 bases agree with TRBD2. In germline, CDR1 is SGHTA, CDR2 FQGTGA. Losses at the gene ends were 10 bases for V and 0 bases for J; bases not matched to a gene: 12. The length of the CDR3 is 15 residues. The CDR3 sequence: CATLSEGGFSYEQYF. CDR3 nucleotides: TGTGCCACCCTATCAGAGGGAGGGTTCTCCTACGAGCAGTACTTC.

V is TRBV28 and J is TRBJ2-3, with D hard to call. The germline CDR1 and CDR2 sequences are MDHEN and SYDVKM. This CDR3 spans 15 amino acids. Trimming took 3 bases from V and 2 from J, leaving 12 bases between them. The DNA for the CDR3 is TGTGCCAGCAGTTTGAGAGCAAGCGTCACAGATACGCAGTATTTT. It is translated as CASSLRASVTDTQYF. Complete variable domain (other parts from reference TRBV28 and TRBJ2-3): DVKVTQSSRYLVKRTGEKVFLECVQDMDHENMFWYRQDPGLGLRLIYFSYDVKMKEKGDIPEGYSVSREKKERFSLILESASTNQTSMYLCASSLRASVTDTQYFGPGTRLTVL.

The chain uses TRBV7-9 and TRBJ2-2, with D maybe TRBD2 (5 bases). Germline-derived CDR1 and CDR2 are SEHNR and FQNEAQ (reference sequence). The ends were cut back, 5 bases at V and 0 bases at J, with 10 bases in the middle. The CDR3 covers 15 residues. The CDR3 sequence: CASSPWTSNTGELFF. CDR3 coding DNA: TGTGCCAGCAGCCCCTGGACTTCGAACACCGGGGAGCTGTTTTTT.

The chain has TRBV7-9 and TRBJ2-3; D assignment may be TRBD1 or TRBD2 (6 bases each). Germline assignment: CDR1 SEHNR and CDR2 FQNEAQ (reference sequence). Trimming shortened V by 3 bases and J by 6 bases, and 19 bases separated the two germline ends. The CDR3 sequence is 16 residues long. The CDR3: CASSFGHWGAGDTQYF. CDR3 DNA sequence: TGTGCCAGCAGCTTTGGGCACTGGGGGGCGGGGGATACGCAGTATTTT. The whole variable domain, filled in from reference TRBV7-9 and TRBJ2-3, reads DTGVSQNPRHKITKRGQNVTFRCDPISEHNRLYWYRQTLGQGPEFLTYFQNEAQLEKSRLLSDRFSAERPKGSFSTLEIQRTEQGDSAMYLCASSFGHWGAGDTQYFGPGTRLTVL.